The 12 T cell receptor beta chains below were found in one sample sequenced in a study of T cells in Graves' hyperthyroidism and ophthalmopathy. The TCR beta CDR3 regions underwent amplification using RNA transcripts as the source. HTBI primers were the set used in a first-round RT-PCR of the TCR CDR3. From the multiplex PCR reads, TCRdb called clonotypes with MiXCR, one entry per CDR3 protein. The top ten clones hold 2.5% to 4% of a sample with roughly 650,000 distinct CDR3 sequences, about 16% of them seen once. Input material: blood. The receptors derive from a woman in her thirties or forties with Graves' ophthalmopathy.

The V and J genes are TRBV5-6 and TRBJ2-1; the D is unclear. The V end lost 0 bases, the J end lost 4 bases, and 8 bases lay between the germline ends. Per the germline V gene, CDR1 is SGHDT and CDR2 is YYEEEE. The CDR3 spans 14 residues. CDR3 DNA sequence: TGTGCCAGCAGCTTGGATCGGCCGTACAATGAGCAGTTCTTC. It codes for CASSLDRPYNEQFF.

This clonotype was picked up a small number of times. This chain connects TRBV7-6 to TRBJ2-5; TRBD2 is a possible D gene (6 bases). The CDR3 totals 13 residues. Trimming cost V 5 bases and J 5 bases, with 12 bases left between them. From germline, CDR1 is SGHVS and CDR2 FNYEAQ. Written as DNA, the CDR3 is TGTGCCAGCAGCCCCAACGCGGGGGAGACCCAGTACTTC. Translated, it gives CASSPNAGETQYF.

The chain links TRBV7-3 to TRBJ1-2; 8 nucleotides agree with TRBD1. Germline CDR1 reads SGHTA; CDR2 reads FQGTGA. CDR3 length: 14 amino acids. The ends lost 5 bases at V and 4 bases at J; junction bases unmatched: 6. CDR3 nucleotide sequence: TGTGCCAGCAGCGAGGGACAGGAGGGCTATGGCTACACCTTC. It translates to CASSEGQEGYGYTF.

There are many counts of this clonotype. The gene calls are TRBV7-2 and TRBJ2-7, with a weak D call TRBD1 (6 bases). CDR3 size: 15 residues. Germline V lookup: CDR1 SGHTA, CDR2 FQGNSA. V dropped 1 base and J dropped 5 bases, with 15 bases sitting between them. Here the CDR3 reads CASSLGTEGFHEQYF. Written as DNA, the CDR3 is TGTGCCAGCAGCTTAGGGACAGAGGGATTCCACGAGCAGTACTTC. Drawing the rest from reference TRBV7-2 and TRBJ2-7, the complete variable domain is GAGVSQSPSNKVTEKGKDVELRCDPISGHTALYWYRQSLGQGLEFLIYFQGNSAPDKSGLPSDRFSAERTGGSVSTLTIQRTQQEDSAVYLCASSLGTEGFHEQYFGPGTRLTVT.

To note about this clonotype: An end of the junction differs from the germline gene, which may be a read error. V gene TRBV2 combines with J gene TRBJ2-7; 8 bases line up with TRBD1. CDR3 size: 14 residues. Germline CDR1 reads SNHLY; CDR2 reads FYNNEI. The CDR3 is CTSSSTGVTYEQYF. In DNA, the CDR3 is TGTACCAGCAGCTCGACAGGGGTCACCTACGAGCAGTACTTC.

The rearrangement links TRBV6-6 to TRBJ2-6; D call uncertain. V gave up 0 bases and J gave up 0 bases, with 6 bases separating them. The V gene's germline CDR1 is MNHNY and CDR2 SVGAGI (reference sequence). The CDR3 covers 16 residues. CDR3: CASSYSGYSGANVLTF. In nucleotides, the CDR3 is TGTGCCAGCAGTTACTCGGGGTACTCTGGGGCCAACGTCCTGACTTTC.

This clonotype has only one observation. The genes are TRBV20-1 and TRBJ1-5; tentative D call: TRBD1 (5 bases). The CDR3 sequence is 12 residues long. Trimming stripped 0 bases from V and 6 bases from J, with 6 bases between. Germline-derived CDR1 and CDR2 are DFQATT and SNEGSKA (reference sequence). CDR3 coding DNA: TGCAGTGCTAGAGACGGGGGTCAGCCCCAGCATTTT. It codes for CSARDGGQPQHF.

The chain couples TRBV7-9 to TRBJ1-2; D remains unclear. V lost 2 bases, J lost 8 bases, and 21 bases lay in between. The CDR3 covers 16 residues. CDR1 and CDR2 (germline): SEHNR, FQNEAQ (reference sequence). CDR3 coding DNA: TGTGCCAGCAGCTTAATATCCATCCCGAAAGAAACCGGCTACACCTTC. As protein: CASSLISIPKETGYTF. Combining the CDR3 with reference TRBV7-9 and TRBJ1-2 gives the whole variable domain DTGVSQNPRHKITKRGQNVTFRCDPISEHNRLYWYRQTLGQGPEFLTYFQNEAQLEKSRLLSDRFSAERPKGSFSTLEIQRTEQGDSAMYLCASSLISIPKETGYTFGSGTRLTVV.

This clonotype has ten or more counts. The chain uses TRBV28 and TRBJ1-2; D is uncertain. Looked up from germline, CDR1 is MDHEN and CDR2 is SYDVKM. This CDR3 spans 15 amino acids. Deletions cut 6 bases from V and 4 bases from J, with 18 bases between. CDR3 DNA: TGTGCCAGCAGATTGTTAGGTGATGCACTCTATGGCTACACCTTC. Encoded protein: CASRLLGDALYGYTF.

This rearrangement joins TRBV7-3 to TRBJ2-5, with D perhaps matching TRBD2 (5 bases). The V gene lost 5 bases and the J gene lost 4 bases, with 11 bases spanning the gap. This CDR3 has 13 amino acids. Per germline, CDR1 SGHTA and CDR2 FQGTGA. CDR3 protein: CASSLTRGETQYF. The CDR3, as DNA: TGTGCCAGCAGCCTCACTAGAGGAGAGACCCAGTACTTC.

This clonotype was found many times. The rearrangement joins TRBV6-1 to TRBJ2-3; 15 nucleotides line up with TRBD2. Trimming removed 6 bases from V and 4 bases from J; junction bases left unmatched: 14. The CDR3 spans 19 residues. Germline CDR1 is MNHNS and CDR2 is SASEGT. CDR3 loop: CASSLGTSGGLRLPDTQYF. For the CDR3, the DNA is TGTGCCAGCAGCTTGGGGACTAGCGGGGGGCTACGGTTACCAGATACGCAGTATTTT.

This clonotype has at least ten counts. This rearrangement joins TRBV2 to TRBJ2-3, with TRBD1 matching 8 bases. CDR1 SNHLY and CDR2 FYNNEI come from the germline V gene. The CDR3 covers 13 residues. V shed 0 bases, J shed 12 bases, and the junction held 5 bases outside the gene matches. CDR3 protein: CASSEAPGQAQYF. For the CDR3, the DNA is TGTGCCAGCAGTGAAGCGCCGGGACAGGCCCAGTATTTT.